This T cell receptor (beta chain) was recovered during a study of T cells in Graves' hyperthyroidism and ophthalmopathy. A patient was excluded if there was uncontrolled infection, other autoimmune disease, pregnancy or lactation. Amplified TCR beta CDR3 regions came from RNA transcripts. The HTBI primer set drove a first-round RT-PCR of the TCR CDR3. TCRdb processed the multiplex PCR reads anew with MiXCR; each CDR3 protein has one entry. The repertoire holds under 550,000 distinct CDR3 sequences, with roughly an eighth as singletons. V shed 6 bases and J shed 7 bases, with 7 bases lying between them. The CDR3 length is 11 residues. Looked up from germline, CDR1 is MNHEY and CDR2 is SMNVEV (reference sequence). Many counts were recorded for this clonotype. Its antigen is still unknown. Findings and caveats of the study: A median 6.5 months before onset, the model predicted ophthalmopathy. Most expanded thyroid clonotypes above 0.001 recurred in blood.

Sequenced input: blood. The TCR was taken from a woman aged 18-29 years with Graves' hyperthyroidism. The chain employs TRBV27 and TRBJ2-1; D unclear. The CDR3 bases are TGTGCCAGCAGCACTATAAATGAGCAGTTCTTC. It codes for CASSTINEQFF.